The 15 T cell receptor beta chains given below trace back to one sample, sequenced in a study of T-cell reconstitution after alpha-beta-depleted transplantation in children. TCRbeta library construction was performed incorporating unique molecular identifiers. TCRdb itself ran the PCR reads through MiXCR, one entry per CDR3 protein. The sample holds roughly 670,000 distinct CDR3 sequences, about an eighth seen once. This sample comprised PBMCs, obtained before TCRalphabeta/CD19-depleted stem cell transplant. These receptors were obtained from a girl under 10 years old with congenital amegakaryocytic thrombocytopenia, due to receive a stem cell transplant.

This clonotype has only a few counts. V usage is TRBV5-5 and J usage is TRBJ2-3, with a tentative D call TRBD1 (5 bases). CDR1 SGHKS and CDR2 YYEKEE come from the germline V gene (reference sequence). The CDR3 has 15 amino acids. V gave up 2 bases and J gave up 0 bases, with 10 bases separating them. The CDR3 here is CASSFKGLSTDTQYF. The CDR3 bases are TGTGCCAGCAGCTTTAAGGGGTTGAGCACAGATACGCAGTATTTT.

This clonotype was seen a handful of times. V gene TRBV29-1 combines with J gene TRBJ2-2; D is uncertain. This CDR3 contains 11 residues. The V end was cut by 4 bases, the J end by 4 bases, with 4 bases between. The germline V gene encodes CDR1 SQVTM and CDR2 ANQGSEA. The chain's CDR3 is CSVGITGELFF. The DNA for the CDR3 is TGCAGCGTTGGGATCACCGGGGAGCTGTTTTTT.

This clonotype was counted only a few times. The genes are TRBV5-1 and TRBJ2-1; tentatively, D is TRBD2 (7 bases). Germline V gene sequence: CDR1 SGHRS, CDR2 YFSETQ. The CDR3 runs 15 residues. Trimming shortened V by 4 bases and J by 2 bases, and 13 bases separated the two germline ends. CDR3 sequence: CASSGEGGTYNEQFF. The CDR3 bases are TGCGCCAGCAGCGGAGAGGGGGGGACCTACAATGAGCAGTTCTTC.

This clonotype occurred many times. J is TRBJ2-1 and V is TRBV12-3 or TRBV12-4; 9 bases line up with TRBD1. The CDR3 loop spans 15 amino acids. V lost 6 bases, J lost 8 bases, and 11 bases stayed unmatched. CDR3 coding DNA: TGTGCCAGCAGACCGGGACAGGGAACAGCAGATGAGCAGTTCTTC. This encodes CASRPGQGTADEQFF.

This clonotype occurred many times. The CDR3 nucleotides read TGCGCCAGCAGCTTCCAGGCGAGCAATGAAAAACTGTTTTTT. Its translation: CASSFQASNEKLFF. V gene TRBV5-1 combines with J gene TRBJ1-4; no definite D call. This CDR3 spans 14 amino acids. Trimming removed 2 bases at V and 5 bases at J, with 10 bases between. The germline CDR1 and CDR2 sequences are SGHRS and YFSETQ. Using reference TRBV5-1 and TRBJ1-4 for the parts outside the CDR3, the full variable domain is KAGVTQTPRYLIKTRGQQVTLSCSPISGHRSVSWYQQTPGQGLQFLFEYFSETQRNKGNFPGRFSGRQFSNSRSEMNVSTLELGDSALYLCASSFQASNEKLFFGSGTQLSVL.

V usage is TRBV30 and J usage is TRBJ2-3; 8 positions match TRBD2. From germline, CDR1 is GTSNPN and CDR2 SVGIG (reference sequence). The CDR3 is made up of 15 amino acids. The V and J ends lost 2 bases and 1 base, in that order; junction bases with no gene match: 5. The DNA of the CDR3 is TGTGCCTGGAGTTTTGAACTAGCGGGCACAGATACGCAGTATTTT. Translating it yields CAWSFELAGTDTQYF.

This clonotype was counted at least ten times. V gene TRBV2 combines with J gene TRBJ2-3, with D unclear. The CDR3 is 12 amino acids. The germline CDR1 and CDR2 sequences are SNHLY and FYNNEI. Trimming cost V 4 bases and J 5 bases, with 7 bases left between them. Here the CDR3 DNA reads TGTGCCAGCAGTGGGTGGGAAGATACGCAGTATTTT. This gives the protein CASSGWEDTQYF.

This clonotype occurred many times. This rearrangement joins TRBV6-1 to TRBJ2-7; no clear D gene. In germline, CDR1 is MNHNS, CDR2 SASEGT. Trimming took off 5 bases at V and 0 bases at J, with 14 bases between the two ends. The length of the CDR3 is 15 residues. CDR3 protein: CASSPGPSVSYEQYF. CDR3 DNA: TGTGCCAGCAGTCCCGGGCCGTCCGTCTCCTACGAGCAGTACTTC.

This clonotype was counted many times. J is TRBJ1-2 and V is TRBV7-2; 7 bases are a match to TRBD1. Germline V lookup: CDR1 SGHTA, CDR2 FQGNSA. The CDR3 contains 14 residues. The junction had 5 bases not matched to a gene; V was cut back by 3 bases and J by 4 bases. DNA of the CDR3: TGTGCCAGCAGCTTGGTGACAGGGTCCTATGGCTACACCTTC. Its protein product is CASSLVTGSYGYTF.

At least ten counts were recorded for this clonotype. V and J are TRBV5-1 and TRBJ1-1; D unclear. V was shortened by 3 bases and J by 4 bases, with 10 bases between the two germline ends. The germline V gene encodes CDR1 SGHRS and CDR2 YFSETQ. The CDR3 runs 13 residues. CDR3 region: CASSSLGATEAFF. The CDR3 bases are TGCGCCAGCAGCTCCCTGGGTGCCACTGAAGCTTTCTTT.

This clonotype was detected only a few times. The gene calls are TRBV7-8 and TRBJ2-1, with D possibly matching TRBD2 (5 bases). This CDR3 spans 17 amino acids. The V gene's germline CDR1 is SGHVS and CDR2 FQNEAQ. The V and J ends lost 2 bases and 1 base respectively, with 15 bases between them. The CDR3: CASSLSVATISYNEQFF. The CDR3, as DNA: TGTGCCAGCAGCTTATCAGTAGCGACGATTTCCTACAATGAGCAGTTCTTC.

This clonotype showed up just a few times. The junction does not match germline at one end; this may be a read error. The chain carries TRBV5-1 and TRBJ1-1; D gene uncertain. This CDR3 comprises 15 residues. The germline CDR1 and CDR2 sequences are SGHRS and YFSETQ. CDR3 protein: CASSLVGLQNTDAFF. In DNA, the CDR3 is TGCGCCAGCAGCTTGGTGGGTTTACAGAACACTGATGCTTTCTTT.

This clonotype has a single count. V and J are TRBV20-1 and TRBJ2-3; the match to TRBD2 covers 10 bases. The V and J ends lost 6 bases and 1 base, in that order; junction bases with no gene match: 13. This CDR3 is built from 17 residues. Germline CDR1 reads DFQATT; CDR2 reads SNEGSKA (reference sequence). CDR3 in amino acids: CSASFSGLAGGTDTQYF. The CDR3 DNA sequence: TGCAGTGCCAGCTTTTCGGGGCTAGCGGGAGGCACAGATACGCAGTATTTT.

As concerns this clonotype: Its ends do not fully match the called genes, so a read error is possible. The rearrangement joins TRBV7-8 to TRBJ2-1, with D perhaps being TRBD1 or TRBD2 (5 bases each). The CDR3 contains 14 residues. Germline V lookup: CDR1 SGHVS, CDR2 FQNEAQ. The CDR3 here is CASKPDDSGGELFF. CDR3 coding DNA: TGTGCCAGCAAACCAGACGACAGCGGTGGTGAGCTGTTCTTC.

In its sample, this clonotype was seen many times. DNA for the CDR3: TGCGCCAGCAGCCACGGACGAAAAAAATACAATGAGCAGTTCTTC. Translation gives CASSHGRKKYNEQFF. The chain links TRBV4-1 to TRBJ2-1; no clear D. Trimming cost V 3 bases and J 4 bases, with 13 bases left between them. Germline-derived CDR1 and CDR2 are MGHRA and YSYEKL. The CDR3 spans 15 residues.